Following are 21 T cell receptor beta chains from one sample sequenced in a study of identical twins. TCRdb re-derived calls from the 5' RACE reads in MiXCR, one entry per CDR3 protein. Among about 530,000 distinct CDR3 sequences listed, around 24% were seen once. The same data also went into a second study, on yellow fever vaccine responses in identical twins.

Sequenced: CD4+ T cells sorted from blood. These receptors were obtained from a young woman in good health.

The V and J genes are TRBV24-1 and TRBJ2-3, with D hard to call. This CDR3 is built from 12 residues. The germline CDR1 and CDR2 sequences are KGHDR and SFDVKD. V lost 2 bases and J lost 5, with 4 bases in between. The CDR3 bases are TGTGCCACCAGTGATTCGTTAGATACGCAGTATTTT. Its protein is CATSDSLDTQYF.

The J gene is TRBJ2-5, the V gene TRBV2; no definite D call. Trimming removed 1 base from V and 0 bases from J, with 3 bases in between. CDR3 length: 13 residues. Germline V gives CDR1 SNHLY, CDR2 FYNNEI. CDR3 sequence (DNA): TGTGCCAGCAGTGAAGGCCACCAAGAGACCCAGTACTTC. Its translation is CASSEGHQETQYF. Complete variable domain (other parts from reference TRBV2 and TRBJ2-5): EPEVTQTPSHQVTQMGQEVILRCVPISNHLYFYWYRQILGQKVEFLVSFYNNEISEKSEIFDDQFSVERPDGSNFTLKIRSTKLEDSAMYFCASSEGHQETQYFGPGTRLLVL.

This clonotype was counted between two and nine times. The chain is built from TRBV4-1 and TRBJ2-1; TRBD2 matches at 14 bases. The CDR3 has 16 residues. J was trimmed by 6 bases and V by 2 bases; bases with no gene match: 3. Per the germline V gene, CDR1 is MGHRA and CDR2 is YSYEKL. For the CDR3, the DNA is TGCGCCAGCAGCCAATCGGGACTAGCGGGAGCCAATGAGCAGTTCTTC. Its protein is CASSQSGLAGANEQFF.

This clonotype was counted only a few times. The chain links TRBV15 to TRBJ1-2; TRBD1 matches 9 bases. Germline trimming cut 0 bases from V and 0 bases from J; bases unmatched to any gene: 8. This CDR3 has 18 amino acids. Germline CDR1 LNHNV, CDR2 YYDKDF (reference sequence). The chain's CDR3 is CATSRETGGGGANYGYTF. The CDR3 region has the DNA TGTGCCACCAGCAGAGAAACAGGGGGCGGCGGAGCTAACTATGGCTACACCTTC.

This sequence joins TRBV11-2 and TRBJ2-7, with TRBD1 matching 9 bases. The CDR3 length is 15 residues. CDR1 and CDR2 from the germline V gene are SGHAT and FQNNGV. Trimming removed 1 base from V and 7 bases from J; junction bases left unmatched: 8. CDR3 coding DNA: TGTGCCAGCAGCTTAGTTGATAGGGACAGGGTGGAGCAGTACTTC. Translated, it gives CASSLVDRDRVEQYF.

This clonotype was observed a handful of times. The V call is TRBV28, the J call TRBJ2-5; no clear D gene. Germline values: CDR1 MDHEN, CDR2 SYDVKM. The CDR3 has 14 residues. V lost 2 bases and J lost 2, with 9 bases in between. The DNA of the CDR3 is TGTGCCAGCAGTTTAATAAGCTGGCAAGAGACCCAGTACTTC. Its translation is CASSLISWQETQYF.

V gene TRBV11-1 combines with J gene TRBJ2-7, with 10 bases matching TRBD2. CDR1 SGHAT and CDR2 FQDESV come from the germline V gene (reference sequence). There are 21 residues in the CDR3. V lost 2 bases and J lost 2; bases outside the gene matches: 21. The CDR3 reads CASSLFGKASGRPKGTYEQYF. The CDR3 region has the DNA TGTGCCAGCAGCTTATTTGGGAAGGCTAGCGGGAGACCCAAGGGGACCTACGAGCAGTACTTC.

This clonotype was counted a few times. The genes are TRBV10-3 and TRBJ1-4; weak D call: TRBD1 (5 bases). The CDR3 has 13 residues. CDR1 is ENHRY, CDR2 SYGVKD, per germline. Trimming left V 6 bases short and J 6 bases short, with 11 bases between. Written as DNA, the CDR3 is TGTGCCATCAGGGGGACTCCGGATGAAAAACTGTTTTTT. Residues: CAIRGTPDEKLFF.

The table lists this clonotype with a few counts. V gene TRBV11-2 combines with J gene TRBJ2-5, with 14 bases identical to TRBD2. The CDR3 runs 18 residues. The J segment lost 0 bases and the V segment lost 5 bases, leaving 8 bases of the junction unmatched. Germline V gene data show CDR1 as SGHAT and CDR2 as FQNNGV. The CDR3 coding sequence is TGTGCCAGCAGCACCGGACTAGCGGGGGGCGCGTACCAAGAGACCCAGTACTTC. Protein: CASSTGLAGGAYQETQYF.

In this sample, this clonotype turned up a few times. V and J are TRBV9 and TRBJ2-2; D may be TRBD1 or TRBD2 (5 bases each). V dropped 1 base and J dropped 6 bases, with 13 bases sitting between them. Germline assignment: CDR1 SGDLS and CDR2 YYNGEE. There are 15 residues in the CDR3. This CDR3 is CASSVPGAGSGELFF. Here the CDR3 DNA reads TGTGCCAGCAGCGTACCCGGGGCTGGGTCCGGGGAGCTGTTTTTT.

The chain links TRBV5-1 to TRBJ1-4; D call uncertain. Germline CDR1 and CDR2: SGHRS and YFSETQ. V was pared by 0 bases and J by 8 bases, with 11 bases between. This CDR3 is built from 14 residues. Here the CDR3 DNA reads TGCGCCAGCAGCTTGGTCCCAGCAAGCGAAAAACTGTTTTTT. Its translation is CASSLVPASEKLFF.

This clonotype was counted only a few times. The chain links TRBV4-1 to TRBJ2-6; D remains ambiguous. Trimming stripped 2 bases from V and 2 bases from J, with 7 bases between. This CDR3 is built from 15 residues. Germline assignment: CDR1 MGHRA and CDR2 YSYEKL. This chain's CDR3 is CASSQPLAGANVLTF. CDR3 DNA: TGCGCCAGCAGCCAACCCCTCGCTGGGGCCAACGTCCTGACTTTC.

The table lists this clonotype with many counts. The CDR3: CASSLPGRDTQYF. DNA of the CDR3: TGTGCCAGCAGCTTACCGGGAAGAGATACGCAGTATTTT. The J gene is TRBJ2-3, the V gene TRBV7-9, with D perhaps TRBD2 (5 bases). V was shortened by 2 bases and J by 5 bases, with 8 bases between the two germline ends. The CDR3 has 13 residues. The germline V gene encodes CDR1 SEHNR and CDR2 FQNEAQ (reference sequence).

The rearrangement joins TRBV6-6 to TRBJ1-2, with D possibly matching TRBD1 (6 bases). The CDR3 spans 11 residues. CDR1 MNHNY and CDR2 SVGAGI come from the germline V gene (reference sequence). V dropped 11 bases and J dropped 4 bases, with 11 bases sitting between them. The CDR3 coding sequence is TGTGCCGCACAGGGATCCTATGGCTACACCTTC. Amino acids: CAAQGSYGYTF.

The J gene is TRBJ2-1, the V gene TRBV11-2; maybe TRBD1 (5 bases). CDR3 length equals 17 residues. Trimming shortened V by 4 bases and J by 0 bases, and 16 bases separated the two germline ends. CDR1 is SGHAT and CDR2 is FQNNGV in the germline V gene. As DNA, the CDR3 is TGTGCCAGCAGCTCGTATACAGGACACATCTCCTACAATGAGCAGTTCTTC. It yields the protein CASSSYTGHISYNEQFF.

V and J are TRBV5-1 and TRBJ2-1; a weak D match, TRBD2 (6 bases). Germline assignment: CDR1 SGHRS and CDR2 YFSETQ. The CDR3 totals 13 residues. V was cut by 0 bases and J by 10 bases, with 11 bases left in between. The CDR3 loop reads CASSLVEGLEQFF. CDR3 DNA sequence: TGCGCCAGCAGCTTGGTGGAGGGGCTCGAGCAGTTCTTC. Full variable domain (rest looked up from reference TRBV5-1 and TRBJ2-1): KAGVTQTPRYLIKTRGQQVTLSCSPISGHRSVSWYQQTPGQGLQFLFEYFSETQRNKGNFPGRFSGRQFSNSRSEMNVSTLELGDSALYLCASSLVEGLEQFFGPGTRLTVL.

The chain couples TRBV10-2 to TRBJ2-1; a possible D gene is TRBD1 (7 bases). V lost 8 bases to trimming and J lost 2 bases, with 22 bases between them. Per germline, CDR1 WSHSY and CDR2 SAAADI. The CDR3 is 17 residues long. CDR3 sequence (DNA): TGCGCCAGCCGCCAGGGGGGCCGGGGGCACACCTACAATGAGCAGTTCTTC. This gives the protein CASRQGGRGHTYNEQFF.

The chain is built from TRBV10-2 and TRBJ1-5, with 9 nucleotides matching TRBD1. The CDR3 is 18 residues long. Germline values: CDR1 WSHSY, CDR2 SAAADI. Trimming cost V 4 bases and J 3 bases; bases outside gene matches: 13. The CDR3 loop reads CASSAGYTGGLVNQPQHF. The CDR3 coding sequence is TGCGCCAGCAGTGCTGGGTACACAGGGGGCTTGGTCAATCAGCCCCAGCATTTT.

The chain combines TRBV7-9 with TRBJ2-7; D might be TRBD2 (6 bases). Trimming left V 5 bases short and J 3 bases short, with 17 bases between. This CDR3 spans 15 amino acids. Looked up from germline, CDR1 is SEHNR and CDR2 is FQNEAQ (reference sequence). The CDR3, as DNA: TGTGCCAGCAGCCCAAGGCGGGGAATAGGCTACGAGCAGTACTTC. It is translated as CASSPRRGIGYEQYF.

The table lists this clonotype with a few counts. The chain is built from TRBV29-1 and TRBJ2-5; perhaps TRBD2 as D (5 bases). V was cut by 4 bases and J by 7 bases, with 7 bases left in between. The germline V gene has CDR1 SQVTM and CDR2 ANQGSEA. The length of the CDR3 is 10 residues. CDR3 protein: CSVVGGTQYF. The CDR3 nucleotides are TGCAGCGTTGTTGGAGGGACCCAGTACTTC. Looking up the rest from reference TRBV29-1 and TRBJ2-5 gives the full variable domain: SAVISQKPSRDICQRGTSLTIQCQVDSQVTMMFWYRQQPGQSLTLIATANQGSEATYESGFVIDKFPISRPNLTFSTLTVSNMSPEDSSIYLCSVVGGTQYFGPGTRLLVL.

The V and J genes are TRBV2 and TRBJ2-3, with TRBD1 identical over 9 bases. The CDR3 consists of 13 residues. CDR1 and CDR2 from the germline V gene are SNHLY and FYNNEI. With V trimmed by 5 bases and J by 14 bases, 11 bases remained unmatched. CDR3 nucleotide sequence: TGTGCCAGCAGTAAGGCCGGGACAGGGATTTGGTATTTT. It translates to CASSKAGTGIWYF.